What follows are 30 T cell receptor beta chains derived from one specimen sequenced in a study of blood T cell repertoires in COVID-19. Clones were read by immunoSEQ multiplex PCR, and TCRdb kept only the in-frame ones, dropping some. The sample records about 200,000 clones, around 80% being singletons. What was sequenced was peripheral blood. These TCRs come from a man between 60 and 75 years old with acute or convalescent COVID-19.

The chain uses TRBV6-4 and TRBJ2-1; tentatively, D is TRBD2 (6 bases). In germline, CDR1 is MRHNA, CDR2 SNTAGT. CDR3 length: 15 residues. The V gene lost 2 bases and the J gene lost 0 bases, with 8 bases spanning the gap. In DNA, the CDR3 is TGTGCCAGCAGTGACGGTAGCGGCTCCTACAATGAGCAGTTCTTC. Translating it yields CASSDGSGSYNEQFF.

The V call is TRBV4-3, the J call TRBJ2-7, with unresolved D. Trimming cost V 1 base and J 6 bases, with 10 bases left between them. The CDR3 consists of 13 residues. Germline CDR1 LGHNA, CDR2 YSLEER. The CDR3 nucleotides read TGCGCCAGCAGCCAAGGTCTCGGTACCGAGCAGTACTTC. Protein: CASSQGLGTEQYF.

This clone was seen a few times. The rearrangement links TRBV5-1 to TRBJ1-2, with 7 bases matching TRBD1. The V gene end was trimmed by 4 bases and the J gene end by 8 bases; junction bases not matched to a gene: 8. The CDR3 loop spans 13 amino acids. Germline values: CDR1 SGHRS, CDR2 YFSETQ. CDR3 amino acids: CASSETGFEGYTF. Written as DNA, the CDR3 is TGCGCCAGCAGCGAGACAGGGTTTGAAGGCTACACCTTC.

This chain's CDR3 is CASNAGGGKDTQYF. The CDR3 DNA follows: TGTGCCAGCAACGCCGGGGGGGGGAAGGATACGCAGTATTTT. The rearrangement joins TRBV5-4 to TRBJ2-3; 8 bases map to TRBD2. The CDR3 is 14 residues long. Germline V gene sequence: CDR1 SGHNT, CDR2 YYREEE (reference sequence). V dropped 6 bases and J dropped 6; count of bases not matched to a gene: 9.

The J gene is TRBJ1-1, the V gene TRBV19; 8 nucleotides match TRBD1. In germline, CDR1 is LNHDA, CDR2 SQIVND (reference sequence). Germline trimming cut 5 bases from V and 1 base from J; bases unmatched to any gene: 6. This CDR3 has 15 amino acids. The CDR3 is CASSSTGEPNTEAFF. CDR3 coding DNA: TGTGCCAGTAGTTCGACAGGGGAACCGAACACTGAAGCTTTCTTT.

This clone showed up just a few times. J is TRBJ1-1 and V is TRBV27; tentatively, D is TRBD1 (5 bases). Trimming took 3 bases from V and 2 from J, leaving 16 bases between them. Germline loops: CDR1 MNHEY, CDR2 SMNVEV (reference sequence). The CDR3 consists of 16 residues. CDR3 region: CASSFIAYQGNTEAFF. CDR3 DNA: TGTGCCAGCAGTTTCATTGCTTACCAGGGAAACACTGAAGCTTTCTTT.

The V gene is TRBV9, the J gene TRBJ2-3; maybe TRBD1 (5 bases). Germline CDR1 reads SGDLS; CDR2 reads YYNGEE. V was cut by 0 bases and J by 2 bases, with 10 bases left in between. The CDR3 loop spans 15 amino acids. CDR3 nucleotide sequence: TGTGCCAGCAGCGTAGGACAGTCCCTCACAGATACGCAGTATTTT. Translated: CASSVGQSLTDTQYF.

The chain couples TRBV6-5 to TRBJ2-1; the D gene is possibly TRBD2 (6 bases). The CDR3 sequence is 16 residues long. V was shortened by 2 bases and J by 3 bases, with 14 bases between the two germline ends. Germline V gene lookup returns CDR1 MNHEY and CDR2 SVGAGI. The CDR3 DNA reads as TGTGCCAGCAGTTACCGGAGGGACGGCTACTACAATGAGCAGTTCTTC. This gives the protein CASSYRRDGYYNEQFF.

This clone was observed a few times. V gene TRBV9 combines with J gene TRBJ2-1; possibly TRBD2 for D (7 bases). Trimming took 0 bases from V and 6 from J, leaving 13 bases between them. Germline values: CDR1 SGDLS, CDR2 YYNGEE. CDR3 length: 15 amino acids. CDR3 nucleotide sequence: TGTGCCAGCAGCGTAGCGGGGGGCGGGGTCAATGAGCAGTTCTTC. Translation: CASSVAGGGVNEQFF.

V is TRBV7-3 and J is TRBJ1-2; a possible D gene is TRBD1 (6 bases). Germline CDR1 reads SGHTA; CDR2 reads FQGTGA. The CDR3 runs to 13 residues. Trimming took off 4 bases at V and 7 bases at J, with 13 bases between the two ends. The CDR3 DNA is TGTGCCAGCAGCTCCAGGGGTGGAGGTGGCTACACCTTC. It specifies CASSSRGGGGYTF. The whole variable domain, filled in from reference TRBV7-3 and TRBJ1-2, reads GAGVSQTPSNKVTEKGKYVELRCDPISGHTALYWYRQSLGQGPEFLIYFQGTGAADDSGLPNDRFFAVRPEGSVSTLKIQRTERGDSAVYLCASSSRGGGGYTFGSGTRLTVV.

The DNA of the CDR3 is TGTGCCAGTAGTATTCGACAGGGCTGGGATCAGCCCCAGCATTTT. Translation gives CASSIRQGWDQPQHF. V gene TRBV19 combines with J gene TRBJ1-5; 7 nucleotides match TRBD1. CDR1 is LNHDA and CDR2 is SQIVND in the germline V gene (reference sequence). V was pared by 3 bases and J by 5 bases, with 7 bases of the junction left unmatched. This CDR3 comprises 15 residues.

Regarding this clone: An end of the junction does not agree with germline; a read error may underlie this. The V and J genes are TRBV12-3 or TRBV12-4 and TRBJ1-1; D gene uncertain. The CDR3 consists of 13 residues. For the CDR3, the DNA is TGTGCCAGCAGTTTCGCGGGGAACACTGAAACTTTCTTT. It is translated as CASSFAGNTETFF.

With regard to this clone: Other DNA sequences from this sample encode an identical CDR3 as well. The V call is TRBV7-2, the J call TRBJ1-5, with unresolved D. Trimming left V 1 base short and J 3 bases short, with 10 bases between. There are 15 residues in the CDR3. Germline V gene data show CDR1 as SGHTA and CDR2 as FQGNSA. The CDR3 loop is CASSLGGLYNQPQHF. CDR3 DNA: TGTGCCAGCAGCTTAGGCGGACTGTACAATCAGCCCCAGCATTTT.

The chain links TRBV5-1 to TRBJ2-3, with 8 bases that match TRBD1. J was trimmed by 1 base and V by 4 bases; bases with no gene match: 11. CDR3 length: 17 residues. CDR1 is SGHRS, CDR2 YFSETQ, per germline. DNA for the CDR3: TGCGCCAGCAGCCCGCCGGGACAGGACACGGGCACAGATACGCAGTATTTT. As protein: CASSPPGQDTGTDTQYF.

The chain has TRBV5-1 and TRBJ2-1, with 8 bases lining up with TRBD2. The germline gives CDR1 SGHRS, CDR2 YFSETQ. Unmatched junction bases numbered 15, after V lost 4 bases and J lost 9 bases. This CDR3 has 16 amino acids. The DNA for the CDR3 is TGCGCCAGCAGCGAAACGGGACTAGTCGTGTCTGGTGAGCAGTTCTTC. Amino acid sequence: CASSETGLVVSGEQFF.

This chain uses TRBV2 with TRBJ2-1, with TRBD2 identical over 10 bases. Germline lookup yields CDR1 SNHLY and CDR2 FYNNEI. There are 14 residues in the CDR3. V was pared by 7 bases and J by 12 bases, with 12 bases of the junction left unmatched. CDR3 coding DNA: TGTGCCAGCACGTTTCAGCGGGAGGGTTTAGGGCAGTTCTTC. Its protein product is CASTFQREGLGQFF.

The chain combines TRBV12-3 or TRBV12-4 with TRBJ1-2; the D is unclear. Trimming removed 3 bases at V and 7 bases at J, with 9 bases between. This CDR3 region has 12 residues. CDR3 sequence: CASSFLAGGYTF. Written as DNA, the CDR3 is TGTGCCAGCAGTTTTCTTGCGGGTGGCTACACCTTC.

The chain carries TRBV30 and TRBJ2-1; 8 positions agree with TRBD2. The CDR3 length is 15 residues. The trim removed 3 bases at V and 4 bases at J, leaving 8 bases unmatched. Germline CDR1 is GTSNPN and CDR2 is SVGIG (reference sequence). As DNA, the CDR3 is TGTGCCTGGAGCGCCGGTAGCGGGGCTTACAATGAGCAGTTCTTC. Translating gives CAWSAGSGAYNEQFF.

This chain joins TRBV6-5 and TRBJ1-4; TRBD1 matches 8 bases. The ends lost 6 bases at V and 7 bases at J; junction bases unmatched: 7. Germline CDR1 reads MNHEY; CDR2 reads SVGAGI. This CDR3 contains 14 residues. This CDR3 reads CASRQDRGSEKLFF. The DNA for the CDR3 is TGTGCCAGCAGACAAGACAGGGGATCTGAAAAACTGTTTTTT.

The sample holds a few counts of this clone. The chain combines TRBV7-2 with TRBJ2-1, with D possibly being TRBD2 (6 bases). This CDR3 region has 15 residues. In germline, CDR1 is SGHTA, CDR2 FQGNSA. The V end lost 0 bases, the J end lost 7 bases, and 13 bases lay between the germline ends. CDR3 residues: CASSLAARTINEQFF. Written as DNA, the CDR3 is TGTGCCAGCAGCTTAGCGGCGAGGACTATAAATGAGCAGTTCTTC. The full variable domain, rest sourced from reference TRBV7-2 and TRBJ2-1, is GAGVSQSPSNKVTEKGKDVELRCDPISGHTALYWYRQSLGQGLEFLIYFQGNSAPDKSGLPSDRFSAERTGGSVSTLTIQRTQQEDSAVYLCASSLAARTINEQFFGPGTRLTVL.

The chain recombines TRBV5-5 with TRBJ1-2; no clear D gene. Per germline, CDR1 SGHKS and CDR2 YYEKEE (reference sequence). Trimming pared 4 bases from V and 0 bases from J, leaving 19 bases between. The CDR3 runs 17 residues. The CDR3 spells CASSPTPLGWANYGYTF. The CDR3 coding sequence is TGTGCCAGCAGCCCTACTCCCCTAGGATGGGCTAACTATGGCTACACCTTC.

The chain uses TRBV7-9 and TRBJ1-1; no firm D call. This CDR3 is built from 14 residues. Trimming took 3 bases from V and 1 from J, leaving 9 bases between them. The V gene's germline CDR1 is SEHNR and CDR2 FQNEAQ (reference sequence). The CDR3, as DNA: TGTGCCAGCAGCTTGGGAGCCGGGAACACTGAAGCTTTCTTT. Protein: CASSLGAGNTEAFF.

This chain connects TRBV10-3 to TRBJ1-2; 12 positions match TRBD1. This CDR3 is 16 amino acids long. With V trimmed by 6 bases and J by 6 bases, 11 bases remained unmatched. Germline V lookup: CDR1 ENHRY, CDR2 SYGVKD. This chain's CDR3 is CAISRGTGGSLDGYTF. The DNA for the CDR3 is TGTGCCATCAGCAGGGGGACAGGGGGCTCGTTAGATGGCTACACCTTC.

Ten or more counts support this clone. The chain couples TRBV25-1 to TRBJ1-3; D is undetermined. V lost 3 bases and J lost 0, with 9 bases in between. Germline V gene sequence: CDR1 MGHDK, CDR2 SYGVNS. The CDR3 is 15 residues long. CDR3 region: CASSESGISGNTIYF. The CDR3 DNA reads TGTGCCAGCAGTGAGTCAGGCATCTCTGGAAACACCATATATTTT.

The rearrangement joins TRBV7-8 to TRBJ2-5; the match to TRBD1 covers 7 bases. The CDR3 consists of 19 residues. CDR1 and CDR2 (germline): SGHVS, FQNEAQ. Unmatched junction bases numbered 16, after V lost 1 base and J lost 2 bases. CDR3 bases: TGTGCCAGCAGCTTAGTGGCCTCTGCTCGGGACAGAAATCAAGAGACCCAGTACTTC. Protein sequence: CASSLVASARDRNQETQYF. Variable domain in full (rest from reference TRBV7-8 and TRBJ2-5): GAGVSQSPRYKVAKRGQDVALRCDPISGHVSLFWYQQALGQGPEFLTYFQNEAQLDKSGLPSDRFFAERPEGSVSTLKIQRTQQEDSAVYLCASSLVASARDRNQETQYFGPGTRLLVL.

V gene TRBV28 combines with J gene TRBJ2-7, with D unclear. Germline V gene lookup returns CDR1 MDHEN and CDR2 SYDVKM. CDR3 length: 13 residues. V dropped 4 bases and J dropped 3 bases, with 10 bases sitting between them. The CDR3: CASSYSGIYEQYF. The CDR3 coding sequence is TGTGCCAGCAGTTACTCGGGTATCTACGAGCAGTACTTC.

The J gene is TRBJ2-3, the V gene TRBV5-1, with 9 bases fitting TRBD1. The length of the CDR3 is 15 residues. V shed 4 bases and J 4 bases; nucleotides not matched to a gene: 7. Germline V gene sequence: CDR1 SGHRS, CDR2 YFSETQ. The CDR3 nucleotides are TGCGCCAGCAGCCTGGACAGGGGCGGAGCAGATACGCAGTATTTT. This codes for CASSLDRGGADTQYF.

CDR3 sequence reads: CASSEKTGAGNTIYF. The CDR3 region has the DNA TGCGCCAGCAGTGAGAAGACAGGGGCTGGAAACACCATATATTTT. V and J are TRBV10-2 and TRBJ1-3, with 8 bases lining up with TRBD1. Germline CDR1 WSHSY, CDR2 SAAADI. V was clipped by 2 bases and J by 2 bases; unmatched bases: 2. This CDR3 region has 15 residues.

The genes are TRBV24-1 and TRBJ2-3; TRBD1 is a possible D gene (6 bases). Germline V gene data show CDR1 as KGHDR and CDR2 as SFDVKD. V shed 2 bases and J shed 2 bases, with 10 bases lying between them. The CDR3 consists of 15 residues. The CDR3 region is CATSDSGQSTDTQYF. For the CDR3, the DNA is TGTGCCACCAGTGATTCCGGACAGTCCACAGATACGCAGTATTTT.

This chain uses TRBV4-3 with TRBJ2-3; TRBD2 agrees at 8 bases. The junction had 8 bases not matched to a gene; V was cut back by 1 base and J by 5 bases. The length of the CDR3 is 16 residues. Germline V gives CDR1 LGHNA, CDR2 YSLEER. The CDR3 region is CASSQGPAGEGDTQYF. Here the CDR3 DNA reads TGCGCCAGCAGCCAAGGTCCAGCGGGGGAGGGAGATACGCAGTATTTT.